This is a list of T cell receptor beta chains from one sample in a study of identical twins. Each CDR3 protein is one row after TCRdb ran MiXCR on the 5' RACE reads. The sample lists 400,000 or so distinct CDR3 sequences; 9% were seen once. The sample taken for sequencing was naive T cells sorted from blood. The receptors were sampled from a woman aged 50 to 60 in good health. CDR3s include the opening cysteine and the closing phenylalanine or tryptophan.

CDR3: CASSRLPHRTGRGKNIQYF
V: TRBV4-2
J: TRBJ2-4

CDR3: CSVDRGRMNTEAFF
V: TRBV29-1
J: TRBJ1-1

CDR3: CASSLYAGQGRETQYF
V: TRBV5-6
J: TRBJ2-5

CDR3: CASSRGTRETQYF
V: TRBV7-9
J: TRBJ2-5

CDR3: CASSLDEGDGYTF
V: TRBV5-1
J: TRBJ1-2

CDR3: CASSHWDIEAFF
V: TRBV2
J: TRBJ1-1

CDR3: CASKPGVLQETQYF
V: TRBV6-6
J: TRBJ2-5

CDR3: CASRQLHSSTGEQFF
V: TRBV7-3
J: TRBJ2-1

CDR3: CAWSGSNQPQHF
V: TRBV30
J: TRBJ1-5

CDR3: CASSETSGDFDEQFF
V: TRBV10-1
J: TRBJ2-1

CDR3: CSARWDSRTEAFF
V: TRBV20-1
J: TRBJ1-1

CDR3: CASTQREYPEQFF
V: TRBV12-3/TRBV12-4
J: TRBJ2-1

CDR3: CASSPAGLAGNEQFF
V: TRBV18
J: TRBJ2-1

CDR3: CASSAPGTHYNEQFF
V: TRBV7-9
J: TRBJ2-1

CDR3: CASSYGTTLGETQYF
V: TRBV6-2/TRBV6-3
J: TRBJ2-5

CDR3: CAGGLLAGGRDTQYF
V: TRBV5-6
J: TRBJ2-3

CDR3: CASTGGAADTQYF
V: TRBV19
J: TRBJ2-3

CDR3: CASSKNYSTNQPQHF
V: TRBV6-5
J: TRBJ1-5

CDR3: CASSPGANTDTQYF
V: TRBV12-3/TRBV12-4
J: TRBJ2-3

CDR3: CASSIRVSTDTQYF
V: TRBV6-2/TRBV6-3
J: TRBJ2-3

CDR3: CAWSALASGELFF
V: TRBV30
J: TRBJ2-2

CDR3: CSARGAVGNEQFF
V: TRBV20-1
J: TRBJ2-1

CDR3: CASTGLAGTGELFF
V: TRBV12-3/TRBV12-4
J: TRBJ2-2

CDR3: CASTVKGQALGF
V: TRBV5-6
J: TRBJ1-3

CDR3: CASRPTRTDTQYF
V: TRBV5-1
J: TRBJ2-3

CDR3: CSARDGSAIEETQYF
V: TRBV20-1
J: TRBJ2-5

CDR3: CASSFNFNNEQFF
V: TRBV5-1
J: TRBJ2-1

CDR3: CASSPLGPRRETQYF
V: TRBV11-3
J: TRBJ2-5

CDR3: CSANNPSGRGTQYF
V: TRBV20-1
J: TRBJ2-5

CDR3: CASSLLAGKTDTQYF
V: TRBV7-9
J: TRBJ2-3

CDR3: CASSLVRGQDIQYF
V: TRBV11-2
J: TRBJ2-4

CDR3: CSVTTGTSTDTQYF
V: TRBV29-1
J: TRBJ2-3

CDR3: CASSLGLAGGSSDEQFF
V: TRBV5-1
J: TRBJ2-1

CDR3: CASSQDYDQGTRTLWGQETQYF
V: TRBV4-1
J: TRBJ2-5

CDR3: CASSSIGYQETQYF
V: TRBV5-1
J: TRBJ2-5

CDR3: CASSLREYNEQFF
V: TRBV12-3/TRBV12-4
J: TRBJ2-1

CDR3: CASRLDRAYEQYF
V: TRBV6-2/TRBV6-3
J: TRBJ2-7

CDR3: CASSFGGRPTDNEQFF
V: TRBV5-6
J: TRBJ2-1

CDR3: CASSAPELAGQETQYF
V: TRBV4-2
J: TRBJ2-5

CDR3: CASSLASGSGNEQFF
V: TRBV5-1
J: TRBJ2-1

CDR3: CASSWTDSYEQYF
V: TRBV27
J: TRBJ2-7

CDR3: CASSYLRGRGGNQPQHF
V: TRBV5-1
J: TRBJ1-5

CDR3: CASSQVGLSGANVLTF
V: TRBV3-1
J: TRBJ2-6

CDR3: CASSLAQVEQFF
V: TRBV5-1
J: TRBJ2-1

CDR3: CASSVTETQYF
V: TRBV9
J: TRBJ2-5

CDR3: CASRRGPGNTIYF
V: TRBV12-3/TRBV12-4
J: TRBJ1-3